This TCR beta chain was obtained from a study of identical twins. From the 5' RACE reads, TCRdb called clonotypes with MiXCR, one entry per CDR3 protein. The table has 420,000 or so distinct CDR3 sequences, around 18% seen once; the top ten hold around 12%. Trimming removed 0 bases from V and 4 bases from J, with 6 bases in between. Germline CDR1 reads KGHSH; CDR2 reads LQKENI. The CDR3 has 13 residues. A remark on this clonotype: What it recognizes is unknown.

Findings and limits, study-wide: Models predicted too little out-of-frame TCR alpha sharing in monozygotic twins. Conclusions rested on cross-sectional statistics rather than following the same donors. Cord blood beta clonotypes that were abundant carried fewer insertions, and memory repertoires showed no such trend. Invariant MAIT and iNKT cells may have partly biased zero-insertion analyses.

This receptor was obtained from a middle-aged man in good health. The sequenced sample consisted of naive T cells sorted from blood. The V gene is TRBV18, the J gene TRBJ2-5; no definite D call. As DNA, the CDR3 is TGTGCCAGCTCACCACCGGGATTAGAGACCCAGTACTTC. Translating it yields CASSPPGLETQYF.